This T cell receptor beta chain was documented in a study of T cell responses to AZD1222 COVID-19 vaccine. Notes on the study in general: Clonal diversity was possibly underestimated; the donors were predominantly white British and more often female. The study found vaccine-associated CD4 TCRs spanning spike, dominant at 160-218 and 743-854.

The V end lost 5 bases, the J end lost 6 bases, and 14 bases lay between the germline ends. The CDR3 spans 15 residues. Germline loops: CDR1 ENHRY, CDR2 SYGVKD. The data were produced by immunoSEQ multiplex PCR, yet TCRdb's version contains in-frame clones alone and is incomplete. Of approximately 190,000 clones detected, roughly 91% appear once; the ten largest clones hold 0.95% to 1%. With respect to this clone: Its antigen is as yet unknown.

The sequence came from an adult in good health. The J gene is TRBJ1-6, the V gene TRBV10-3; D unresolved. The sequences come from peripheral blood, collected on day 0 of AZD1222 vaccination. The CDR3 nucleotides read TGTGCCATCAGTCCCTCTGCAGTCCTTAATTCACCCCTCCACTTT. Protein product: CAISPSAVLNSPLHF.